The TCR beta chain described here comes from a study of control samples from healthy donors and cancer patients. TCRdb keeps only in-frame clones here, not all; method: immunoSEQ multiplex PCR. The sample lists over 100,000 clones, about 89% occurring once. This clone was seen only a few times. This CDR3 is built from 13 residues. Between the trimmed V and J ends, which lost 8 bases and 2 bases, there was a span of 12 bases. In germline, CDR1 is MNHEY, CDR2 SVGAGI. V usage is TRBV6-5 and J usage is TRBJ1-1; D unresolved. The sequence came from a woman aged 45-60 years in good health. Sequencing was carried out using blood. The CDR3 spells CASSSNLNTEAFF. The CDR3 region has the DNA TGTGCCAGCTCTTCAAATTTAAACACTGAAGCTTTCTTT.